This T cell receptor (beta chain) was captured by sequencing in a study of blood T cell repertoires in COVID-19. TCRdb's table, derived via immunoSEQ multiplex PCR, lists solely in-frame clones and lacks some. The table shows about 44,000 clones, with about 87% occurring only once. This CDR3 has 15 residues. Germline lookup yields CDR1 MDHEN and CDR2 SYDVKM. Trimming stripped 8 bases from V and 0 bases from J, with 11 bases between. This clone showed up just a few times. The TCR originated in a woman aged 40 to 49 with acute or convalescent COVID-19. The rearrangement joins TRBV28 to TRBJ2-6, with TRBD2 as a possible D gene (5 bases). The sample was peripheral blood. The CDR3 nucleotides are TGTGCCAGCGAGGGCAGCCTCTCTGGGGCCAACGTCCTGACTTTC. It encodes CASEGSLSGANVLTF.